A selection of T cell receptor beta chains follows, all from one sample in a study of T-cell reconstitution after alpha-beta-depleted transplantation in children. TCRdb used MiXCR to reprocess the PCR reads, holding one entry per CDR3 protein. Seen here are fewer than 120,000 distinct CDR3 sequences, about 9.4% observed once, and the top ten hold around 8.2%. The starting material was PBMCs from the stem cell graft donor, obtained from the stem cell graft. The source of these receptors is a human donor who donated a stem cell graft to a child with acute lymphoblastic leukemia. Each CDR3 is given with its conserved first and last residue. A D gene is named only where the DNA matches it firmly. The listing skips clone size in some rows; elsewhere it reads once, few, many or a size class.

CDR3 protein	CDR3 DNA	J gene	clone size	D gene	CDR3 length	V gene
CASSLGTGADTQYF	TGCGCCAGCAGCTTGGGGACAGGGGCAGATACGCAGTATTTT	TRBJ2-3	many	TRBD1	14	TRBV5-1
CASSVGGQPNTEAFF	TGTGCCAGCAGCGTAGGGGGACAGCCTAACACTGAAGCTTTCTTT	TRBJ1-1	many	TRBD1	15	TRBV9
CSATQPSGRMYEQYF	TGCAGTGCCACTCAGCCTAGCGGGAGGATGTACGAGCAGTACTTC	TRBJ2-7	many	TRBD2	15	TRBV20-1
CASGLAPSYGYTF	TGCGCCAGCGGCCTGGCCCCTAGCTATGGCTACACCTTC	TRBJ1-2	many	NA	13	TRBV5-1
CASSYSRARGDYGYTF	TGTGCCAGCAGTTACTCGAGGGCCAGGGGGGACTATGGCTACACCTTC	TRBJ1-2	many	TRBD1	16	TRBV6-5
CASSQFRTPTAYNEQFF	TGTGCCAGCAGCCAATTCCGGACCCCGACCGCCTACAATGAGCAGTTCTTC	TRBJ2-1	many	NA	17	TRBV3-1
CASRPSGGGETQYF	TGTGCCAGCAGGCCTAGCGGGGGGGGTGAGACCCAGTACTTC	TRBJ2-5	many	TRBD2	14	TRBV12-3/TRBV12-4
CSVQPGLTDF	TGCAGCGTCCAACCGGGGCTGACAGACTTC	TRBJ1-2	many	NA	10	TRBV29-1
CASRGWGGDYGYTF	TGTGCCAGCAGGGGATGGGGGGGGGACTATGGCTACACCTTC	TRBJ1-2	many	NA	14	TRBV27
CASSLLADGGQPQHF	TGTGCCAGCAGTTTATTGGCGGACGGAGGTCAGCCCCAGCATTTT	TRBJ1-5	many	NA	15	TRBV28
CASSSGTEGKLFF	TGCGCCAGCAGCTCCGGGACGGAGGGAAAACTGTTTTTT	TRBJ1-4	many	NA	13	TRBV5-1
CASSLVLGLQETQYF	TGTGCCAGCAGCTTGGTTCTAGGGTTGCAAGAGACCCAGTACTTC	TRBJ2-5	many	NA	15	TRBV5-4
CASSLGQETQYF	TGCGCCAGCAGCTTGGGCCAAGAGACCCAGTACTTC	TRBJ2-5	many	NA	12	TRBV5-1
CASSQGASGNLETQYF	TGCGCCAGCAGCCAAGGGGCTAGCGGGAACCTGGAGACCCAGTACTTC	TRBJ2-5	NA	TRBD2	16	TRBV4-3
CASSQGETVWDEQFF	TGCGCCAGCAGTCAAGGGGAAACAGTTTGGGATGAGCAGTTCTTC	TRBJ2-1	many	NA	15	TRBV23-1
CASSPRQGASLGGANVLTF	TGCGCCAGCAGCCCGCGACAGGGGGCTTCCCTAGGGGGGGCCAACGTCCTGACTTTC	TRBJ2-6	many	TRBD1	19	TRBV5-1
CSALAGGTDTQYF	TGCAGCGCTTTAGCGGGGGGCACAGATACGCAGTATTTT	TRBJ2-3	many	TRBD2	13	TRBV29-1
CASSLVGAKNIQYF	TGTGCCAGCAGTCTAGTCGGGGCCAAAAACATTCAGTACTTC	TRBJ2-4	NA	NA	14	TRBV12-3/TRBV12-4
CASSLARGIDTQYF	TGTGCCAGCAGCCTCGCGAGGGGAATAGATACGCAGTATTTT	TRBJ2-3	many	NA	14	TRBV13
CASTSRLAGGAYEQYF	TGTGCCAGCACCTCTCGCCTAGCGGGAGGAGCCTACGAGCAGTACTTC	TRBJ2-7	many	TRBD2	16	TRBV12-3/TRBV12-4
CASSYAGELFF	TGTGCCAGCAGTTATGCCGGGGAGCTGTTTTTT	TRBJ2-2	many	NA	11	TRBV12-3/TRBV12-4
CSVDERTTGGWNTEAFF	TGCAGCGTTGACGAGCGGACGACAGGGGGTTGGAACACTGAAGCTTTCTTT	TRBJ1-1	many	TRBD1	17	TRBV29-1
CASSPPEGLAFYNEQFF	TGTGCCAGCTCACCACCCGAGGGACTGGCTTTCTACAATGAGCAGTTCTTC	TRBJ2-1	many	NA	17	TRBV18
CAWSAQSGQPQHF	TGTGCCTGGAGTGCACAAAGCGGTCAGCCCCAGCATTTT	TRBJ1-5	many	NA	13	TRBV30
CASRMGGVGGNYGYTF	TGTGCCAGCCGTATGGGGGGAGTGGGGGGTAACTATGGCTACACCTTC	TRBJ1-2	many	NA	16	TRBV6-5
CSASALLGNSNQPQHF	TGCAGTGCTAGTGCTCTATTGGGAAATAGCAATCAGCCCCAGCATTTT	TRBJ1-5	many	NA	16	TRBV20-1
CASRGLAREQYF	TGTGCCAGTAGGGGACTAGCGCGCGAGCAGTACTTC	TRBJ2-7	many	TRBD2	12	TRBV19
CSVELAYNEQFF	TGCAGCGTTGAATTGGCTTACAATGAGCAGTTCTTC	TRBJ2-1	many	NA	12	TRBV29-1
CASSLGGSGVAKNIQYF	TGTGCCAGCAGCTTAGGGGGGTCCGGGGTAGCCAAAAACATTCAGTACTTC	TRBJ2-4	many	NA	17	TRBV7-2
CSARGQTSRDEQFF	TGCAGTGCTAGAGGGCAGACCTCTAGGGATGAGCAGTTCTTC	TRBJ2-1	many	NA	14	TRBV20-1
CASSLNEGVGYGYTF	TGTGCCAGCAGTTTAAACGAAGGGGTTGGGTATGGCTACACCTTC	TRBJ1-2	many	NA	15	TRBV12-3/TRBV12-4
CSAPIRSGANVLTF	TGCAGTGCCCCGATTCGATCTGGGGCCAACGTCCTGACTTTC	TRBJ2-6	many	NA	14	TRBV20-1
CASSLDRSPIWGYTF	TGTGCCAGCAGCTTAGACAGAAGCCCCATATGGGGCTACACCTTC	TRBJ1-2	many	NA	15	TRBV11-2
CASSLEFGGLRNEQYF	TGCGCCAGCAGCTTGGAATTTGGGGGGCTGAGGAACGAGCAGTACTTC	TRBJ2-7	many	NA	16	TRBV5-1
CASSLVPGGASTNEKLFF	TGCGCCAGCAGCTTGGTTCCCGGGGGCGCGTCAACTAATGAAAAACTGTTTTTT	TRBJ1-4	many	NA	18	TRBV5-1
CASSLLGSGSGNTIYF	TGTGCCAGCAGTTTACTGGGGTCGGGGTCTGGAAACACCATATATTTT	TRBJ1-3	many	NA	16	TRBV12-3/TRBV12-4
CASSPQRGGNTDTQYF	TGTGCCAGCAGTCCCCAACGAGGAGGGAACACAGATACGCAGTATTTT	TRBJ2-3	many	NA	16	TRBV28
CASSLYSGANVLTF	TGCGCCAGCAGCTTATACTCTGGGGCCAACGTCCTGACTTTC	TRBJ2-6	many	NA	14	TRBV5-1
CSVPPSWDTDTQYF	TGCAGCGTTCCCCCTAGTTGGGACACAGATACGCAGTATTTT	TRBJ2-3	many	NA	14	TRBV29-1
CASSRPPGTGPRDTQYF	TGTGCCAGCAGCAGACCCCCCGGGACAGGGCCTAGAGATACGCAGTATTTT	TRBJ2-3	many	TRBD1	17	TRBV7-2
CASIYAPGRGETQYF	TGCGCCAGCATTTATGCTCCTGGCCGGGGAGAGACCCAGTACTTC	TRBJ2-5	many	NA	15	TRBV5-1
CSAESPGLAGGSYNEQFF	TGCAGTGCTGAGTCCCCCGGACTAGCGGGAGGGTCCTACAATGAGCAGTTCTTC	TRBJ2-1	NA	TRBD2	18	TRBV20-1
CASRPHFDKNTEAFF	TGTGCCAGCAGACCCCACTTTGACAAGAACACTGAAGCTTTCTTT	TRBJ1-1	once	NA	15	TRBV6-2/TRBV6-3
CASSESGTSPYEQYF	TGCGCCAGCAGTGAGTCCGGGACTTCTCCCTACGAGCAGTACTTC	TRBJ2-7	many	NA	15	TRBV10-2
CASSSPLGARETQYF	TGTGCCAGCAGCTCCCCCCTTGGGGCGCGGGAGACCCAGTACTTC	TRBJ2-5	many	NA	15	TRBV7-8